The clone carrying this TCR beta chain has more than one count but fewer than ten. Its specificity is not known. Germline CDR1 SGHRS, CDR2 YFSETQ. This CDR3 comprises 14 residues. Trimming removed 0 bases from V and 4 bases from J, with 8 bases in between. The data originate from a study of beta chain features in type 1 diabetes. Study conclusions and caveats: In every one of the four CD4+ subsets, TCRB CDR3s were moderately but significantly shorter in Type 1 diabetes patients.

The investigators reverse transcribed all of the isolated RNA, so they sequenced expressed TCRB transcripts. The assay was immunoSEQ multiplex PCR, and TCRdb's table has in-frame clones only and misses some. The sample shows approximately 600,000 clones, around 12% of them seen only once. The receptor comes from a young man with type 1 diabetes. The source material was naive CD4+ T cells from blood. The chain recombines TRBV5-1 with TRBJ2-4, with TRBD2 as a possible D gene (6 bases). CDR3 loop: CASSLAGGKNIQYF. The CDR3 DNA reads TGCGCCAGCAGCTTGGCCGGAGGGAAAAACATTCAGTACTTC.